A selection of T cell receptor beta chains follows, all from one sample in a study of blood T cell repertoires in COVID-19. Only in-frame clones appear in the TCRdb table, and some are missing; sequencing was by immunoSEQ multiplex PCR. The sample comprises 150,000 to 200,000 clones, over 80% of which are singletons, and about 7% rests with the top ten. The sample comprised peripheral blood. The receptors here all came from a woman in her thirties or forties with COVID-19, enrolled during active disease. The CDR3 runs from the conserved cysteine through the conserved F or W.

V gene,CDR3 protein
TRBV19,CASSRTSAARNQPQHF
TRBV15,CATSREQTGTGELFF
TRBV24-1,CATSDPGGTAGYGYTF
TRBV28,CASSLTDPGQGGGYTF
TRBV27,CASSSGGNEKLFF
TRBV6-5,CASSPLGQGLFF
TRBV10-3,CAIARSGSDTQYF
TRBV5-5,CASSAPPGTSPTDTQYF
TRBV7-6,CASGPISGGIGELFF
TRBV6-5,CASRGGTGSYEQYF
TRBV20-1,CSASSDRNIQYF
TRBV4-2,CASSQDDRGGGTEAFF
TRBV7-2,CASSLVGGSYNEQFF
TRBV25-1,CASSAPLGTGNTEAFF
TRBV28,CASSPIGSSGNQPQHF
TRBV6-6,CASSHGGGNQETQYF
TRBV18,CASSPDGTKAKLFF
TRBV15,CATSRESRNYGELFF
TRBV5-5,CASSLDRAQWDEQYF
TRBV10-3,CAIRGLAGAYTDTQYF
TRBV29-1,CSAISYEQYF
TRBV12-3/TRBV12-4,CASSRGTTGELFF
TRBV27,CASSTRGDRDNSPLHF
TRBV6-5,CASVGTSSLHKQFF
TRBV7-6,CASREEGAGVYVEELFF
TRBV27,CASSSQGAWQPQHF
TRBV14,CASSRRDRANTGELFF
TRBV28,CASLVQAYGYTF
TRBV3-1/TRBV3-2,CASSLGGTVNYGYTF
TRBV6-6,CASSYHLGSNEAFF
TRBV5-6,CASQQQPQAINTEAFF
TRBV24-1,CATSDSGQGNQPQHF
TRBV11-2,CASIRGGAKETQYF
TRBV7-9,CASSLTTGVYGYTF
TRBV27,CASSFIVLGGGSYNEQFF
TRBV7-9,CASSHRDRATDTQYF
TRBV2,CASRDRPGGNTIYF
TRBV5-1,CASSFNAGGTGELFF
TRBV29-1,CSVISQGYEQYF
TRBV2,CASGQAGFSTDTQYF
TRBV9,CASSHNKGTAVNTGELFF
TRBV4-2,CASSPRGQPTEAFF
TRBV28,CASSPADRFPITDTQYF
TRBV14,CASSQDRGEPRGGEAFF
TRBV6-1,CASSVLPGQANYGYTF
TRBV4-2,CASSQARGRDRSTDTQYF
TRBV9,CARAGVVNTEAFF
TRBV6-5,CASSYSKQGNNQPQHF
TRBV3-1/TRBV3-2,CASSPWQGVGAYGYTF
TRBV10-2,CASSELIGGETQYF
TRBV5-1,CASSPGVGENEQFF
TRBV18,CASSPPTSETPYNEQFF
TRBV4-2,CASSQVAGTSVAGELFF
TRBV6-5,CASRANSPLHF
TRBV2,CASSVGQGGYQPQHF
TRBV10-2,CASTTPGLGKETQYF
TRBV19,CASSIRQGPLNEQFF